This entry describes one T cell receptor (beta chain). The data were taken from a study of control samples from healthy donors and cancer patients. Trimming left V 6 bases short and J 5 bases short, with 11 bases between. The germline V gene encodes CDR1 SGHTA and CDR2 FQGNSA. The CDR3 is 13 amino acids. The table came from immunoSEQ multiplex PCR; TCRdb's copy has only in-frame clones and leaves some out. The table has 25,000 to 30,000 clones, approximately 90% seen once; the top ten hold 1.5% to 2%. This sequence originates from a woman in her thirties or forties with lung cancer. The rearrangement uses TRBV7-2 and TRBJ2-1, with D unresolved. The sequencing sample was made of PBMCs. Written as DNA, the CDR3 is TGTGCCAGCAGGTCATCAGGCCACAATGAGCAGTTCTTC. It codes for CASRSSGHNEQFF.